Below, one T cell receptor beta chain is given with its context. Its antigen is unknown. These data come from a study of T-cell memory formation after mild COVID-19. Study information: Largely donor-specific TCR clusters were found.

Study-wide findings and caveats: Day 15 to 85 contracting clones showed balanced CD4/CD8; later expanders leaned CD4+.

This CDR3 comprises 15 residues. V gave up 5 bases and J gave up 12 bases, with 25 bases separating them. CDR1 and CDR2 from the germline V gene are SGHTA and FQGNSA. The authors produced TCR alpha and TCR beta cDNA libraries with sample barcodes and UMIs by 5'RACE using constant-segment primers. MiXCR, applied by TCRdb to the 5' RACE reads, yields one record per CDR3 protein. The sample contains about 320,000 distinct CDR3 sequences, 13% to 15% of which appear only once. Material for sequencing was PBMCs or a T cell subset sorted from them (not recorded which). The chain links TRBV7-2 to TRBJ1-1; no firm D call. The receptor comes from a man in his late teens or twenties who had mild COVID-19 (a few samples of this study predate the infection). Cell type and time point are not known. The CDR3 nucleotides read TGTGCCAGCAGCCAAATTTATATTCAACGGGCGAAGACTTTCTTT. Translated: CASSQIYIQRAKTFF.